The 30 T cell receptor beta chains in this list originate from one sample, sequenced in a study of CD8 T cells in Susac syndrome (dated by TCRdb to about 2019). Libraries were built with the immunoSEQ multiplex PCR assay. RNA was extracted using the RNeasy kit, and roughly 0.5 to 1 ug of the RNA was reverse transcribed with random hexamers. Using fastp trimming at Q25 and MiXCR clonotype assembly, TCRdb reanalyzed the public sequencing data and kept in-frame beta chains. Rows with a matching CDR3 protein are joined into one entry that keeps the most common DNA and genes. This sample lists 180,000 or so distinct CDR3 sequences; about 95% were detected once. About 0.09% of the sample belongs to the ten largest clones. Specimen: CD4+ T cells from PBMCs. These receptors were taken from a human donor with multiple sclerosis.

The rearrangement uses TRBV20-1 and TRBJ2-7; D might be TRBD1 (5 bases). V was clipped by 1 base and J by 2 bases, with 6 bases between them. Germline CDR1 and CDR2: DFQATT and SNEGSKA (reference sequence). This CDR3 region has 12 residues. As DNA, the CDR3 is TGCAGTGCTAGAGCGACAGCCTACGAGCAGTACTTC. It translates to CSARATAYEQYF.

The rearrangement uses TRBV20-1 and TRBJ1-4; tentatively, D is TRBD1 (6 bases). V lost 2 bases to trimming and J lost 8 bases, with 9 bases between them. The length of the CDR3 is 12 residues. CDR1 is DFQATT and CDR2 is SNEGSKA in the germline V gene (reference sequence). CDR3 protein: CSARWGHEKLFF. CDR3 DNA sequence: TGCAGTGCTAGATGGGGGCACGAAAAACTGTTTTTT.

The chain is built from TRBV7-2 and TRBJ2-3; no definite D call. V lost 4 bases and J lost 8, with 19 bases in between. This CDR3 is built from 15 residues. Germline values: CDR1 SGHTA, CDR2 FQGNSA. CDR3 DNA sequence: TGTGCCAGCAGCTCTGTCTCGTACAGAGAACCTACGCAGTATTTT. Amino acid sequence: CASSSVSYREPTQYF.

The chain employs TRBV7-9 and TRBJ1-1; D ambiguous. Trimming stripped 4 bases from V and 10 bases from J, with 10 bases between. The CDR3 length is 11 residues. CDR1 and CDR2 (germline): SEHNR, FQNEAQ (reference sequence). The CDR3 DNA reads TGTGCCAGCAGCTCCTACTATGTAGCTTTCTTT. It encodes CASSSYYVAFF.

J is TRBJ2-2 and V is TRBV20-1; D unresolved. Germline V gene lookup returns CDR1 DFQATT and CDR2 SNEGSKA (reference sequence). The V gene lost 2 bases and the J gene lost 1 base, with 5 bases spanning the gap. The length of the CDR3 is 13 residues. The CDR3 nucleotides read TGCAGTGCTAGAAACGAGAACACCGGGGAGCTGTTTTTT. This gives the protein CSARNENTGELFF.

The chain joins TRBV7-9 to TRBJ1-1; D remains unclear. Trimming pared 1 base from V and 5 bases from J, leaving 8 bases between. CDR3 size: 13 residues. Germline CDR1 SEHNR, CDR2 FQNEAQ (reference sequence). The CDR3 nucleotides read TGTGCCAGCAGCTTAGTCTCGGGGACTGAAGCTTTCTTT. This sequence encodes CASSLVSGTEAFF.

The J gene is TRBJ2-3, the V gene TRBV29-1; 10 bases line up with TRBD1. V shed 6 bases and J 4 bases; nucleotides not matched to a gene: 4. The CDR3 consists of 13 residues. Germline V gives CDR1 SQVTM, CDR2 ANQGSEA. CDR3 protein: CSVTGTGADTQYF. CDR3 DNA sequence: TGCAGCGTCACCGGGACAGGGGCAGATACGCAGTATTTT.

In this sample, this clonotype turned up once. This chain joins TRBV4-1 and TRBJ1-5; 10 positions agree with TRBD1. Germline V gives CDR1 MGHRA, CDR2 YSYEKL. The CDR3 runs 15 residues. The ends lost 4 bases at V and 7 bases at J; junction bases unmatched: 7. CDR3 coding DNA: TGCGCCAGCAGCCGAGGACAGGGGGGACGACAGCCCCAGCATTTT. As protein: CASSRGQGGRQPQHF.

The chain is built from TRBV5-4 and TRBJ2-6, with D uncertain. V lost 1 base, J lost 4 bases, and 6 bases lay in between. Germline V gene data show CDR1 as SGHNT and CDR2 as YYREEE (reference sequence). The CDR3 consists of 14 residues. CDR3 nucleotide sequence: TGTGCCAGCAGCTTGAATACCGGGGCCAACGTCCTGACTTTC. Translating it yields CASSLNTGANVLTF.

The chain links TRBV2 to TRBJ2-6; D unresolved. V was clipped by 7 bases and J by 0 bases, with 10 bases between them. Germline CDR1 SNHLY, CDR2 FYNNEI. The CDR3 sequence is 15 residues long. In DNA, the CDR3 is TGTGCCAGCAAAGGCGGCCACTCTGGGGCCAACGTCCTGACTTTC. Amino acids: CASKGGHSGANVLTF.

The chain couples TRBV20-1 to TRBJ2-1, with 10 bases identical to TRBD2. Germline loops: CDR1 DFQATT, CDR2 SNEGSKA (reference sequence). Trimming removed 3 bases from V and 3 bases from J; junction bases left unmatched: 8. The CDR3 extends over 16 amino acids. CDR3 region: CSARSSGRALYNEQFF. DNA of the CDR3: TGCAGTGCTAGGTCCAGCGGGAGGGCCCTCTACAATGAGCAGTTCTTC.

CDR3 bases: TGCAGCGTTGGGGGGAACCCCACAGATACGCAGTATTTT. The encoded protein is CSVGGNPTDTQYF. The V and J genes are TRBV29-1 and TRBJ2-3; D possibly matches TRBD1 or TRBD2 (5 bases each). Trimming took off 4 bases at V and 2 bases at J, with 10 bases between the two ends. The CDR3 loop spans 13 amino acids. CDR1 SQVTM and CDR2 ANQGSEA come from the germline V gene.

The genes are TRBV20-1 and TRBJ2-5; D is uncertain. Trimming took off 6 bases at V and 1 base at J, with 12 bases between the two ends. CDR1 is DFQATT, CDR2 SNEGSKA, per germline (reference sequence). The CDR3 runs 13 residues. The CDR3 reads CSAWSMGQETQYF. The DNA of the CDR3 is TGCAGTGCGTGGAGTATGGGCCAAGAGACCCAGTACTTC.

The chain links TRBV9 to TRBJ2-1; 7 bases are shared with TRBD1. The CDR3 runs to 18 residues. The germline gives CDR1 SGDLS, CDR2 YYNGEE. V trimming: 3 bases; J trimming: 0 bases; junction bases outside the gene matches: 12. CDR3 sequence (DNA): TGTGCCAGCAGCGGACAGGGCTCGGCCGATCGCTCCTACAATGAGCAGTTCTTC. Protein sequence: CASSGQGSADRSYNEQFF.

The chain combines TRBV7-2 with TRBJ2-7, with TRBD2 identical over 7 bases. The CDR3 covers 15 residues. Germline-derived CDR1 and CDR2 are SGHTA and FQGNSA. J lost 4 bases, V lost 4 bases, and 10 bases had no gene match. CDR3 bases: TGTGCCAGCAGCTCCCGACGGGAGGCTTTGTACGAGCAGTACTTC. It translates to CASSSRREALYEQYF.

This chain joins TRBV18 and TRBJ1-2; D not resolved. There are 16 residues in the CDR3. The ends were cut back, 0 bases at V and 0 bases at J, with 11 bases in the middle. Looked up from germline, CDR1 is KGHSH and CDR2 is LQKENI. The CDR3 loop reads CASSPPSRTANYGYTF. DNA of the CDR3: TGTGCCAGCTCACCACCGAGCCGGACCGCTAACTATGGCTACACCTTC.

The chain couples TRBV5-1 to TRBJ2-6, with a weak D call TRBD1 (5 bases). This CDR3 comprises 14 residues. Germline CDR1 and CDR2: SGHRS and YFSETQ. Trimming left V 6 bases short and J 2 bases short, with 9 bases between. CDR3: CASIAGTGANVLTF. The DNA for the CDR3 is TGCGCCAGCATTGCAGGGACTGGGGCCAACGTCCTGACTTTC.

The CDR3 protein is CASSRVVTDQETQYF. The DNA of the CDR3 is TGTGCCAGCAGCCGGGTCGTGACAGACCAAGAGACCCAGTACTTC. This chain joins TRBV11-2 and TRBJ2-5; D may be TRBD1 (5 bases). The germline V and J ends were trimmed by 5 bases and 0 bases, with 13 bases remaining between them. There are 15 residues in the CDR3. Germline CDR1 SGHAT, CDR2 FQNNGV.

V usage is TRBV19 and J usage is TRBJ2-2; D may be TRBD1 (6 bases). The germline V gene encodes CDR1 LNHDA and CDR2 SQIVND (reference sequence). The CDR3 loop spans 13 amino acids. Trimming shortened V by 7 bases and J by 6 bases, and 12 bases separated the two germline ends. CDR3 residues: CASTAGVPGELFF. In DNA form, the CDR3 reads TGTGCCAGTACTGCAGGGGTTCCCGGGGAGCTGTTTTTT.

This sequence joins TRBV27 and TRBJ1-6, with D unresolved. The CDR3 is 14 residues long. Germline lookup yields CDR1 MNHEY and CDR2 SMNVEV (reference sequence). The V and J ends lost 4 bases and 7 bases respectively, with 11 bases between them. The CDR3, as DNA: TGTGCCAGCAGTTGGGCTCCGGAAAATTCACCCCTCCACTTT. Translation: CASSWAPENSPLHF.

V is TRBV25-1 and J is TRBJ1-1, with D possibly matching TRBD1 (6 bases). This CDR3 comprises 13 residues. CDR1 and CDR2 from the germline V gene are MGHDK and SYGVNS. Trimming left V 0 bases short and J 10 bases short, with 12 bases between. For the CDR3, the DNA is TGTGCCAGCAGTGAATACCGGGAAGGGGGAGCTTTCTTT. Its protein product is CASSEYREGGAFF.

Only one count was recorded for this clonotype. The CDR3 here is CASSPNGAGEQYF. The CDR3 DNA sequence: TGTGCCAGCTCACCGAACGGGGCGGGCGAGCAGTACTTC. The rearrangement uses TRBV18 and TRBJ2-7; D assignment may be TRBD1 or TRBD2 (5 bases each). The V end was cut by 3 bases, the J end by 6 bases, with 12 bases between. The CDR3 runs 13 residues. Germline V CDR1 and CDR2: KGHSH, LQKENI. Full variable domain (missing parts from reference TRBV18 and TRBJ2-7): NAGVMQNPRHLVRRRGQEARLRCSPMKGHSHVYWYRQLPEEGLKFMVYLQKENIIDESGMPKERFSAEFPKEGPSILRIQQVVRGDSAAYFCASSPNGAGEQYFGPGTRLTVT.

The chain employs TRBV29-1 and TRBJ2-3; D uncertain. Trimming took 7 bases from V and 2 from J, leaving 13 bases between them. The CDR3 runs 13 residues. CDR1 and CDR2 (germline): SQVTM, ANQGSEA. The CDR3 loop reads CSACLTPTDTQYF. In DNA form, the CDR3 reads TGCAGCGCCTGTTTGACTCCCACAGATACGCAGTATTTT.

The V call is TRBV4-2, the J call TRBJ1-6; D unclear. There are 15 residues in the CDR3. With 0 bases removed from V and 8 bases from J, the gap between germline ends came to 11 bases. The germline V gene encodes CDR1 LGHNA and CDR2 YNFKEQ. The CDR3 is CASSQDEDYYSPLHF. CDR3 DNA: TGTGCCAGCAGCCAAGATGAGGATTATTATTCACCCCTCCACTTT.

The V call is TRBV30, the J call TRBJ2-1; no reliable D call. This CDR3 is 13 amino acids long. V was shortened by 2 bases and J by 6 bases, with 11 bases between the two germline ends. Germline-derived CDR1 and CDR2 are GTSNPN and SVGIG (reference sequence). The CDR3 DNA is TGTGCCTGGAGTCCCGACGGGCTCAATGAGCAGTTCTTC. Translation gives CAWSPDGLNEQFF.

The chain carries TRBV6-1 and TRBJ2-4; D remains unclear. V shed 7 bases and J shed 12 bases, with 22 bases lying between them. The CDR3 covers 14 residues. CDR1 and CDR2 (germline): MNHNS, SASEGT. This CDR3 is CASTVSTGPNDQYF. CDR3 nucleotide sequence: TGTGCCAGCACCGTTTCTACTGGCCCCAATGATCAGTACTTC.

V and J are TRBV4-2 and TRBJ1-4; 9 nucleotides line up with TRBD1. This CDR3 has 14 amino acids. Unmatched junction bases numbered 4, after V lost 3 bases and J lost 8 bases. The germline V gene encodes CDR1 LGHNA and CDR2 YNFKEQ. The CDR3 spells CASSQSGTGEKLFF. As DNA, the CDR3 is TGTGCCAGCAGCCAGTCCGGGACAGGGGAAAAACTGTTTTTT.

The rearrangement links TRBV29-1 to TRBJ2-3; possibly TRBD2 for D (5 bases). Trimming cost V 6 bases and J 0 bases, with 7 bases left between them. Germline CDR1 is SQVTM and CDR2 is ANQGSEA. There are 12 residues in the CDR3. CDR3 sequence: CSVGLSTDTQYF. The CDR3 DNA sequence: TGCAGCGTAGGACTGAGCACAGATACGCAGTATTTT.

This rearrangement joins TRBV27 to TRBJ1-4; possible D gene TRBD1, 5 bases. Trimming took off 2 bases at V and 3 bases at J, with 7 bases between the two ends. Germline-derived CDR1 and CDR2 are MNHEY and SMNVEV (reference sequence). This CDR3 is built from 14 residues. CDR3 region: CASSLQGANEKLFF. In DNA form, the CDR3 reads TGTGCCAGCAGTTTACAAGGGGCTAATGAAAAACTGTTTTTT.

The rearrangement links TRBV28 to TRBJ2-3; either TRBD1 or TRBD2 may fit D (6 bases each). The CDR3 length is 12 residues. CDR1 and CDR2 (germline): MDHEN, SYDVKM. V was clipped by 6 bases and J by 11 bases, with 15 bases between them. DNA for the CDR3: TGTGCCAGCAGGGAACGGGGGCAACTGCAGTATTTT. Amino acid sequence: CASRERGQLQYF.